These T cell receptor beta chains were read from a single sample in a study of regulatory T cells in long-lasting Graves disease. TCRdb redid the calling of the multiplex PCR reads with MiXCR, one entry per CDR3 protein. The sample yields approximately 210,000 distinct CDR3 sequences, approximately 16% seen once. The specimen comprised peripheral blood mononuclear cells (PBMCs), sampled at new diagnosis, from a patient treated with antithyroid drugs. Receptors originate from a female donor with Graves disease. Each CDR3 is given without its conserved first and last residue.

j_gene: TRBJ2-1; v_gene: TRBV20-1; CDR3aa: SARDGTSGSLNEQF
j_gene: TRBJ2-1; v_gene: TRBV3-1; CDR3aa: ANSSNFDRRGEQF
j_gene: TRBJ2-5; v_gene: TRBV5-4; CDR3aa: ASSLEREPKTQY
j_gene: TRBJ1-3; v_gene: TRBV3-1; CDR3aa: ASSQGQVGNTIY
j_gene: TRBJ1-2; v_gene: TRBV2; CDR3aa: ASSGTPPYYGYT
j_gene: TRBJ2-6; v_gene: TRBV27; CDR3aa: ASSQGTGANVLT
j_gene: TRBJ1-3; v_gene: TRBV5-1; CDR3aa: ASSFGQGNTIY
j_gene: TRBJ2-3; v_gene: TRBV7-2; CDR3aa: ASSLPGGTDTQY
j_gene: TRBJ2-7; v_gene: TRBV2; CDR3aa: ASSETTGGNYEQY
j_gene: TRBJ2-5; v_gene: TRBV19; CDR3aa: ASNRGGETQY
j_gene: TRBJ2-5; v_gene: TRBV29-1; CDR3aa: SVEDRTGVSQETQY
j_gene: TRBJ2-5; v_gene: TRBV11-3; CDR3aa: ASSLGRAVETQY
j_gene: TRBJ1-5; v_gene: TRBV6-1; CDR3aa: ASSEAQLGYSNQPQH
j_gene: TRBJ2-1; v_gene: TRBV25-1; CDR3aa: ASSGFYHSYNEQF
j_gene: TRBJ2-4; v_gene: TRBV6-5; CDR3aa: ASSYSGVAKNIQY
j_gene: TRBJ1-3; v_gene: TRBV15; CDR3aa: ATGRTGSGNTIY
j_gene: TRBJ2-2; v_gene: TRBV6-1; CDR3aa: ASSDPGLSGRITGELF
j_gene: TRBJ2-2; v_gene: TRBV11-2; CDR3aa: ASSLSGGASTGELF
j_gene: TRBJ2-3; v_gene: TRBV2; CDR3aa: ASNGDTLSTDTQY
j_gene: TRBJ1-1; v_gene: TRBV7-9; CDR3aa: ASSLGEVTEAF
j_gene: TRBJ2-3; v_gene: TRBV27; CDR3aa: ASSLSTSGSWSDTQY
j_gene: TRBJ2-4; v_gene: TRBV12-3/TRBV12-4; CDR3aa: ASSPPSGMGDIQY
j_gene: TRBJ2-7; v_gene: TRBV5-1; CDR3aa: ASSLGTGGEQY
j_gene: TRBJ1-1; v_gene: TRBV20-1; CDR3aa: SASVNRANTEAF
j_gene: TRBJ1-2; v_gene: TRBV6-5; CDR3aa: ASSYSRPGYGYT
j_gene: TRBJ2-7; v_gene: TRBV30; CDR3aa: AWTSGRVPYEQY
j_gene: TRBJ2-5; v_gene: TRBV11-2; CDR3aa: ASSLGSAGEGKTQY
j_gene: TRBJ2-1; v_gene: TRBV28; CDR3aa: ASSLLAGLYNEQF
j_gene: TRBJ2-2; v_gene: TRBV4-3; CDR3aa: ASSQSGLAGIANTGELF
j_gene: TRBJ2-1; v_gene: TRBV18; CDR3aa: ASSPRTSGLIYEQF
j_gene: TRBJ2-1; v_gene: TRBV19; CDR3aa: ASKPAGLVNEQF
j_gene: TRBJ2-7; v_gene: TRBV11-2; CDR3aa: ASSRAPTSGRAGYEQY
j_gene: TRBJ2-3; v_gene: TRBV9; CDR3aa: ASSARLAVSTDTQY
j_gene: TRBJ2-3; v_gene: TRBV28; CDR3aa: ASSFRLALNSDTQY
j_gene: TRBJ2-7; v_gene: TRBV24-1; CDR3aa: ATQRGTAYEQY
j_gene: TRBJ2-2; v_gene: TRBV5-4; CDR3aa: ASSAGTSIDGELF
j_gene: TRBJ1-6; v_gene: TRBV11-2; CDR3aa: ASSQTTGANSPLH
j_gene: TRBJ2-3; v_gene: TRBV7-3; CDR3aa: TSSATGGTDTQY
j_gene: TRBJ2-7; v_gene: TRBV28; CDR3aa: ASSPSGQPLPSYEQY
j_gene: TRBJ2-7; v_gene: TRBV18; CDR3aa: ASSQGVGAYEQY
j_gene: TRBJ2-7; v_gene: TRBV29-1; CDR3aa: SVEDPGLAGGGDEQY
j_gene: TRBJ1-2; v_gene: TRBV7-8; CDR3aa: ASSLVFLGGYT
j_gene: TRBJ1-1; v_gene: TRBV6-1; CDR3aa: ASSAQGTEAF
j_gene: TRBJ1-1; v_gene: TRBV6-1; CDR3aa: AVRQGLNTEAF
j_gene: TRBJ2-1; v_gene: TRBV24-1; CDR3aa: ATSDLGTRGGTYNEQF
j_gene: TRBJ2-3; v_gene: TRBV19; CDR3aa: ASSKSASTDTQY
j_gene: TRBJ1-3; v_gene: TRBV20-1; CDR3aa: NARLPGGSGNTIY
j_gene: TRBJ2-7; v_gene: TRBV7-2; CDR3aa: ASTPWGGTEQY
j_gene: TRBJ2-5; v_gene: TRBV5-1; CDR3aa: ASSLSGLAGLQETQY
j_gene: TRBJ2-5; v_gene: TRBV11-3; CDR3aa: ASSPTGLETQY
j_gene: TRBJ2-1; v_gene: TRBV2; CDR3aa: ASSRTSGEQF
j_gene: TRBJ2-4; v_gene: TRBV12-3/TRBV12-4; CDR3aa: ASSLDRVGDIQY
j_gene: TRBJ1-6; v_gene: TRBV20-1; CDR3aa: SARAGYSSYNSPLH
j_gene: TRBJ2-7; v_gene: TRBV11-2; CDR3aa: ASSLDLAGGPEQY
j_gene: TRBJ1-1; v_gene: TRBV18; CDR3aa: ASSPGTERTEAF